This T cell receptor beta chain is from a study of T cell responses to AZD1222 COVID-19 vaccine. The repertoire was sequenced with immunoSEQ multiplex PCR; TCRdb's copy has only in-frame clones and lacks some. The repertoire holds some 120,000 clones, more than 70% seen once, with about 9.4% in the top ten. Germline CDR1 is SGHRS and CDR2 is YFSETQ. This CDR3 has 18 residues. V dropped 0 bases and J dropped 0; count of bases not matched to a gene: 5. The input for sequencing was peripheral blood, taken on day 0 of AZD1222 vaccination. The receptor's source is an adult in good health. V is TRBV5-1 and J is TRBJ2-6; 8 positions match TRBD1. The CDR3 DNA follows: TGCGCCAGCAGCTTGGTGGGGACAGGTATCTCTGGGGCCAACGTCCTGACTTTC. Protein: CASSLVGTGISGANVLTF.